This is a list of T cell receptor beta chains from one sample in a study of blood T cell repertoires in COVID-19. Produced via immunoSEQ multiplex PCR; TCRdb's table is partial and in-frame only. The sample yields around 200,000 clones, under 90% seen once. Sequenced input: peripheral blood. These receptors came from an elderly woman with active or convalescent COVID-19. The CDR3 runs from the conserved cysteine through the conserved F or W. Fields, in order: D gene, clone size, J gene, V gene, CDR3 protein, CDR3 DNA. D genes are given only for firm matches. Only part of the rows carry a size: once, few, many, or a class if the clone is expanded.

- - TRBJ1-2 TRBV9 CASSVAAGANYGYTF TGTGCCAGCAGCGTAGCTGCAGGGGCGAACTATGGCTACACCTTC
TRBD2 - TRBJ2-5 TRBV5-5 CASTTAVGRRETQYF TGTGCCAGCACCACGGCCGTCGGGAGGCGAGAGACCCAGTACTTC
- - TRBJ1-2 TRBV21-1 CASSKSENPGTGHARLGYTF TGTGCCAGCAGCAAAAGCGAGAACCCCGGGACAGGGCATGCGCGACTCGGCTACACCTTC
- - TRBJ1-2 TRBV18 CASSPTTDSPSEGYGYTF TGTGCCAGCTCACCGACCACGGATAGTCCCTCAGAGGGCTATGGCTACACCTTC
TRBD1 once TRBJ2-7 TRBV5-6 CASSHGTGGYEQYF TGTGCCAGCAGCCACGGGACAGGGGGCTACGAGCAGTACTTC
- - TRBJ1-1 TRBV19 CASSNVDRPKAEAFF TGTGCCAGTAGTAACGTCGACAGGCCTAAGGCTGAAGCTTTCTTT
- - TRBJ2-2 TRBV12-3/TRBV12-4 CASSPGVTGELFF TGTGCCAGCAGTCCAGGGGTTACCGGGGAGCTGTTTTTT
- - TRBJ1-5 TRBV28 CASSPLRVRNQPQHF TGTGCCAGCAGTCCCCTCCGGGTTAGGAATCAGCCCCAGCATTTT
- - TRBJ2-1 TRBV24-1 CATSRTRAGDNEQFF TGTGCCACCAGTCGCACCAGGGCAGGGGACAATGAGCAGTTCTTC
TRBD1 - TRBJ2-6 TRBV9 CASSVGTGVSGANVLTF TGTGCCAGCAGCGTGGGGACAGGGGTATCTGGGGCCAACGTCCTGACTTTC
- - TRBJ2-7 TRBV11-3 CASSLPGGGQRYEQYF TGTGCCAGCAGCTTACCCGGTGGGGGACAACGATACGAGCAGTACTTC
TRBD1 - TRBJ2-1 TRBV5-1 CASSNGQGVNEQFF TGCGCCAGCAGCAACGGACAGGGGGTCAATGAGCAGTTCTTC
TRBD2 - TRBJ2-7 TRBV27 CASSPRTSGEGKQYF TGTGCCAGCAGTCCAAGGACTAGCGGGGAGGGGAAGCAGTACTTC
TRBD1 - TRBJ1-1 TRBV4-2 CASSRIQGTYTEAFF TGTGCCAGCAGCCGCATACAGGGGACTTACACTGAAGCTTTCTTT
TRBD1 - TRBJ1-1 TRBV4-3 CASSQDSQGARAFF TGCGCCAGCAGCCAAGATTCCCAGGGGGCGCGAGCTTTCTTT
- once TRBJ2-1 TRBV5-1 CASSLVQGSYNEQFF TGCGCCAGCAGCTTGGTTCAGGGATCCTACAATGAGCAGTTCTTC
TRBD1 - TRBJ2-2 TRBV18 CASSPTRTGTGELFF TGTGCCAGCTCCCCGACCCGGACAGGCACCGGGGAGCTGTTTTTT
- - TRBJ2-5 TRBV10-3 CAISESNSQETQYF TGTGCCATCAGTGAGAGCAACAGCCAAGAGACCCAGTACTTC
- once TRBJ2-3 TRBV3-1/TRBV3-2 CASSPPGTDTQYF TGTGCCAGCAGCCCCCCGGGAACAGATACGCAGTATTTT
- - TRBJ1-5 TRBV30 CAWTEDSNQPQHF TGTGCCTGGACGGAGGATAGCAATCAGCCCCAGCATTTT
TRBD1 - TRBJ1-1 TRBV30 CAWSAGGEAFF TGTGCCTGGAGTGCAGGGGGGGAAGCTTTCTTT
- - TRBJ1-1 TRBV7-8 CASSQTYSEAFF TGTGCCAGCAGCCAGACTTATTCTGAAGCTTTCTTT
TRBD1 - TRBJ1-2 TRBV19 CASSRQGFRNYGYTF TGTGCCAGTAGTAGACAGGGGTTCCGGAACTATGGCTACACCTTC
- - TRBJ2-2 TRBV5-6 CASLRQGISGELFF TGTGCCAGCCTCCGGCAGGGGATCTCCGGGGAGCTGTTTTTT
TRBD1 - TRBJ1-2 TRBV6-1 CASSEAKTRQGYYGYTF TGTGCCAGCAGTGAAGCGAAGACCAGACAGGGTTACTATGGCTACACCTTC
- - TRBJ2-2 TRBV6-1 CASSARTGRGTGELFF TGTGCCAGCAGTGCCAGGACAGGGAGGGGCACCGGGGAGCTGTTTTTT
TRBD1 - TRBJ2-7 TRBV6-1 CASSEQTGTGWGEQYF TGTGCCAGCAGTGAGCAGACGGGGACAGGGTGGGGCGAGCAGTACTTC
- - TRBJ1-1 TRBV11-2 CASSFTNRPEAFF TGTGCCAGCAGCTTTACGAACAGACCCGAAGCTTTCTTT
TRBD1 few TRBJ1-2 TRBV28 CASRLGTGGSWSYGYTF TGTGCCAGCAGACTAGGGACAGGGGGTAGTTGGAGCTATGGCTACACCTTC
- - TRBJ2-2 TRBV6-5 CATRRVSTGELFF TGTGCCACCCGCAGGGTGAGCACCGGGGAGCTGTTTTTT
- - TRBJ2-1 TRBV11-2 CASGQDSLGNEQFF TGTGCCAGCGGCCAGGACAGCCTGGGCAATGAGCAGTTCTTC